This T cell receptor (beta chain) appears in the sequencing data of a study of blood T cell repertoires in COVID-19. Under the authors' procedure: From reference gene primer amplification, estimates of nucleated cell counts were derived. Using immunoSEQ multiplex PCR, the repertoire was profiled, and TCRdb retains in-frame clones only, with some absent. V and J calls and clone size are copied from that table; D and trimming were computed from the DNA. The table has over 95,000 clones, over 70% seen once; the top ten hold approximately 1.5%. Per the germline V gene, CDR1 is SGHDT and CDR2 is YYEEEE. The ends lost 2 bases at V and 4 bases at J; junction bases unmatched: 12. This CDR3 has 17 residues.

The sample comprised peripheral blood. The source of this sequence is a man aged 50-59 years with acute or convalescent COVID-19. The genes are TRBV5-6 and TRBJ2-7; 10 positions agree with TRBD2. The CDR3, as DNA: TGTGCCAGCAGCTTCGGAGCGGGGGGGCCGCAGGGGTACGAGCAGTACTTC. Protein product: CASSFGAGGPQGYEQYF.